This T cell receptor (beta chain) was documented in a study of T cell responses to AZD1222 COVID-19 vaccine. Assay used: immunoSEQ multiplex PCR; TCRdb lists only in-frame clones, some missing. The data contain over 150,000 clones, approximately 86% of them singletons. CDR1 and CDR2 (germline): SNHLY, FYNNEI. Trimming shortened V by 6 bases and J by 0 bases, and 12 bases separated the two germline ends. This CDR3 spans 15 amino acids. The gene calls are TRBV2 and TRBJ2-1, with TRBD2 as a possible D gene (5 bases). Source: peripheral blood, taken 28 days after the second AZD1222 dose. The source of this sequence is an adult who received the AZD1222 COVID-19 vaccine. CDR3 sequence reads: CASRHLLGSYNEQFF. DNA of the CDR3: TGTGCCAGCAGGCACCTACTAGGCTCCTACAATGAGCAGTTCTTC. The full variable domain, rest sourced from reference TRBV2 and TRBJ2-1, is EPEVTQTPSHQVTQMGQEVILRCVPISNHLYFYWYRQILGQKVEFLVSFYNNEISEKSEIFDDQFSVERPDGSNFTLKIRSTKLEDSAMYFCASRHLLGSYNEQFFGPGTRLTVL.